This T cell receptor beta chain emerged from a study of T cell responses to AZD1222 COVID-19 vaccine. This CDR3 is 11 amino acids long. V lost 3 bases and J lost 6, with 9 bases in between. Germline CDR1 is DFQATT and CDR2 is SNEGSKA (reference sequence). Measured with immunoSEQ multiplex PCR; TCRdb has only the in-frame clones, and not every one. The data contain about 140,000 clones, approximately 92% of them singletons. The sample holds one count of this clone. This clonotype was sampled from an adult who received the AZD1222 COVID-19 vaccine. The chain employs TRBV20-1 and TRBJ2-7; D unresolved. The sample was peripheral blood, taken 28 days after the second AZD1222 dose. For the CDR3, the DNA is TGCAGTGCTAGGGAGATTAGCGAGCAGTACTTC. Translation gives CSAREISEQYF.